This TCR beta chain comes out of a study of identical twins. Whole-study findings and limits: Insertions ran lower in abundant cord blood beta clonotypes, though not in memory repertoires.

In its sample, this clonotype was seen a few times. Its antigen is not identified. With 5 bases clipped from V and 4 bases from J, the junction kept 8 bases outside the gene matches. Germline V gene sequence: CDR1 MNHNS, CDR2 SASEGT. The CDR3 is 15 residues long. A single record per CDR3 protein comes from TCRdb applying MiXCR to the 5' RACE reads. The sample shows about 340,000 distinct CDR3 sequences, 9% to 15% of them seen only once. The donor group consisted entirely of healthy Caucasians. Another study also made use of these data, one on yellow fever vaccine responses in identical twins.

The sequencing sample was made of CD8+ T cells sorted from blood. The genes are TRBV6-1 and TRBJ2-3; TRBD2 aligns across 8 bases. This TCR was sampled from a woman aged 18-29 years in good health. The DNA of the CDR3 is TGTGCCAGCAGTCGCGGGGGGCGGGGCGCAGATACGCAGTATTTT. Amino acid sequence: CASSRGGRGADTQYF.